These 26 T cell receptor beta chains share one sample of origin, sequenced in a study of T-cell reconstitution after alpha-beta-depleted transplantation in children. For TCRbeta, the library was prepared with unique molecular identifiers. Each CDR3 protein gets one entry after TCRdb re-called the PCR reads with MiXCR. Here the sample spans about 610,000 distinct CDR3 sequences, about 11% being singletons. Sequences were derived from PBMCs from the stem cell graft donor, sampled from the stem cell graft. The source of these receptors is a human donor who donated a stem cell graft to a child with acute myeloid leukemia.

At least ten counts were recorded for this clonotype. This chain uses TRBV29-1 with TRBJ2-7; 7 bases match TRBD1. Germline CDR1 is SQVTM and CDR2 is ANQGSEA. The junction had 7 bases not matched to a gene; V was cut back by 4 bases and J by 4 bases. The CDR3 extends over 13 amino acids. The CDR3 region has the DNA TGCAGCGTTGGTCTCAGGGGGAAGTACGAGCAGTACTTC. Protein product: CSVGLRGKYEQYF.

This clonotype was recorded many times. The V gene is TRBV12-3 or TRBV12-4, the J gene TRBJ2-1, with TRBD2 matching 12 bases. J lost 7 bases, V lost 6 bases, and 7 bases had no gene match. The CDR3 is made up of 15 amino acids. Written as DNA, the CDR3 is TGTGCCAGCAGGGAGCTAGCGGGAGGGCCTAATGAGCAGTTCTTC. Encoded protein: CASRELAGGPNEQFF.

The table lists this clonotype with a few counts. The chain carries TRBV18 and TRBJ2-1, with D perhaps matching TRBD2 (6 bases). Germline-derived CDR1 and CDR2 are KGHSH and LQKENI. There are 15 residues in the CDR3. V was clipped by 3 bases and J by 6 bases, with 15 bases between them. The CDR3 loop reads CASSPKGTGPNEQFF. The DNA for the CDR3 is TGTGCCAGCTCACCTAAGGGGACTGGACCCAATGAGCAGTTCTTC.

This clonotype was detected only a few times. The genes are TRBV29-1 and TRBJ1-3; weak D call: TRBD1 (5 bases). Near its end, the DNA agrees better with TRBJ2-2, so the J call may be wrong. CDR1 and CDR2 from the germline V gene are SQVTM and ANQGSEA. The CDR3 covers 11 residues. CDR3 sequence (DNA): TGCAGCTTTCATGTGCAGGGCGCCCTGTTTTTT. This gives the protein CSFHVQGALFF.

At least ten counts were recorded for this clonotype. The gene calls are TRBV29-1 and TRBJ1-2; D remains ambiguous. The CDR3 has 13 amino acids. Germline values: CDR1 SQVTM, CDR2 ANQGSEA. V gave up 0 bases and J gave up 12 bases, with 17 bases separating them. The CDR3 DNA reads TGCAGCGTTGAAGAAGGTCGGAGGGTCAAGAACACCTTC. It yields the protein CSVEEGRRVKNTF.

This clonotype appeared a few times. This rearrangement joins TRBV12-3 or TRBV12-4 to TRBJ2-7, with D perhaps matching TRBD1 (6 bases). The V and J ends lost 3 bases and 0 bases respectively, with 15 bases between them. The CDR3 runs to 16 residues. CDR3 sequence reads: CASSFGAGQISYEQYF. The CDR3 DNA reads TGTGCCAGCAGTTTTGGAGCAGGACAGATCTCCTACGAGCAGTACTTC.

In its sample, this clonotype was seen many times. The chain is built from TRBV28 and TRBJ2-5; either TRBD1 or TRBD2 may supply D (5 bases each). The CDR3 consists of 15 residues. Germline loops: CDR1 MDHEN, CDR2 SYDVKM. V lost 1 base, J lost 1 base, and 10 bases lay in between. CDR3 region: CASSLLGDLQETQYF. CDR3 nucleotides: TGTGCCAGCAGTTTATTGGGGGACCTCCAAGAGACCCAGTACTTC. Full variable domain (outside the CDR3, taken from reference TRBV28 and TRBJ2-5): DVKVTQSSRYLVKRTGEKVFLECVQDMDHENMFWYRQDPGLGLRLIYFSYDVKMKEKGDIPEGYSVSREKKERFSLILESASTNQTSMYLCASSLLGDLQETQYFGPGTRLLVL.

Many counts were recorded for this clonotype. V gene TRBV7-2 combines with J gene TRBJ2-5; TRBD2 agrees at 9 bases. CDR3 size: 14 residues. Germline assignment: CDR1 SGHTA and CDR2 FQGNSA. After removal of 1 base from V and 5 bases from J, the junction contained 2 bases not matched to a gene. In nucleotides, the CDR3 is TGTGCCAGCAGCTTAGGTAGCGGGAGTGAGACCCAGTACTTC. Encoded protein: CASSLGSGSETQYF.

There are a few counts of this clonotype. V and J are TRBV6-1 and TRBJ1-5, with D tentatively TRBD1 (6 bases). This CDR3 has 13 residues. V lost 4 bases and J lost 6, with 10 bases in between. Per germline, CDR1 MNHNS and CDR2 SASEGT. DNA of the CDR3: TGTGCCAGCAGTGTCGGGACAAGTCAGCCCCAGCATTTT. It encodes CASSVGTSQPQHF.

The chain joins TRBV6-6 to TRBJ2-5; a weak D match, TRBD2 (5 bases). Germline CDR1 reads MNHNY; CDR2 reads SVGAGI (reference sequence). Between the trimmed V and J ends, which lost 7 bases and 5 bases, there was a span of 14 bases. This CDR3 region has 13 residues. The CDR3 spells CASTPEPGETQYF. The CDR3 DNA sequence: TGTGCCAGCACCCCCGAGCCGGGGGAGACCCAGTACTTC.

This clonotype was counted ten times or more. The chain combines TRBV20-1 with TRBJ2-1; D gene ambiguous. Germline-derived CDR1 and CDR2 are DFQATT and SNEGSKA (reference sequence). The CDR3 covers 14 residues. The V end lost 5 bases, the J end lost 0 bases, and 11 bases lay between the germline ends. CDR3 in DNA: TGCAGTGCTGGAACGGCTAACTCCTACAATGAGCAGTTCTTC. This codes for CSAGTANSYNEQFF.

This clonotype was picked up many times. The rearrangement joins TRBV6-2 or TRBV6-3 to TRBJ1-1, with 7 bases matching TRBD1. CDR1 and CDR2 from the germline V gene are MNHEY and SVGEGT. V was pared by 6 bases and J by 4 bases, with 5 bases of the junction left unmatched. The CDR3 loop spans 13 amino acids. Here the CDR3 DNA reads TGTGCCAGCAGGGAACAGGGGCGCACTGAAGCTTTCTTT. Translated, it gives CASREQGRTEAFF.

This clonotype occurred many times. The J gene is TRBJ2-5, the V gene TRBV7-2; D call uncertain. CDR1 is SGHTA and CDR2 is FQGNSA in the germline V gene. V shed 4 bases and J shed 7 bases, with 7 bases lying between them. This CDR3 spans 11 amino acids. This chain's CDR3 is CASSSLLTQYF. In DNA, the CDR3 is TGTGCCAGCAGCTCTCTTCTGACCCAGTACTTC. The variable domain in full, completed from reference TRBV7-2 and TRBJ2-5, reads GAGVSQSPSNKVTEKGKDVELRCDPISGHTALYWYRQSLGQGLEFLIYFQGNSAPDKSGLPSDRFSAERTGGSVSTLTIQRTQQEDSAVYLCASSSLLTQYFGPGTRLLVL.

The V and J genes are TRBV15 and TRBJ2-1, with a possible D match to TRBD2 (6 bases). Trimming pared 3 bases from V and 5 bases from J, leaving 11 bases between. In germline, CDR1 is LNHNV, CDR2 YYDKDF (reference sequence). CDR3 size: 14 residues. The CDR3 bases are TGTGCCACCAGCAGGGGAGCGGGCAACAATGAGCAGTTCTTC. Translating it yields CATSRGAGNNEQFF.

This clonotype has ten or more counts. The V call is TRBV12-3 or TRBV12-4, the J call TRBJ2-3, with unresolved D. V lost 6 bases to trimming and J lost 4 bases, with 11 bases between them. The CDR3 loop spans 13 amino acids. The CDR3 spells CASSLLRSDTQYF. CDR3 bases: TGTGCCAGCAGCCTACTTAGATCAGATACGCAGTATTTT.

This sequence joins TRBV4-3 and TRBJ2-7; 8 nucleotides align to TRBD1. Germline V gene lookup returns CDR1 LGHNA and CDR2 YSLEER. This CDR3 is 19 amino acids long. V shed 3 bases, J shed 3 bases, and the junction held 19 bases outside the gene matches. CDR3 in amino acids: CASSQSTGTGTVRGYEQYF. For the CDR3, the DNA is TGCGCCAGCAGCCAGTCAACCGGGACAGGAACGGTTCGGGGCTACGAGCAGTACTTC.

The chain has TRBV14 and TRBJ2-7; D gene ambiguous. Germline loops: CDR1 SGHDN, CDR2 FVKESK. The CDR3 length is 13 residues. Trimming pared 4 bases from V and 7 bases from J, leaving 14 bases between. CDR3 DNA: TGTGCCAGCAGCCGTGGGCCCGAGAGGGAGCAGTACTTC. As protein: CASSRGPEREQYF.

V gene TRBV7-2 combines with J gene TRBJ2-7, with TRBD2 matching over 7 bases. The V gene's germline CDR1 is SGHTA and CDR2 FQGNSA. The CDR3 totals 14 residues. V shed 3 bases and J 6 bases; nucleotides not matched to a gene: 8. CDR3 region: CASSFGQPSGEQYF. The CDR3 DNA follows: TGTGCCAGCAGCTTCGGACAACCTAGCGGCGAGCAGTACTTC.

The CDR3 DNA sequence: TGTGCCAGCAGCGTAGTGAGGAGACCTGAAGCTTTCTTT. It is translated as CASSVVRRPEAFF. This chain joins TRBV9 and TRBJ1-1; D is undetermined. The CDR3 extends over 13 amino acids. CDR1 is SGDLS and CDR2 is YYNGEE in the germline V gene. Trimming cost V 0 bases and J 6 bases, with 9 bases left between them.

The V gene is TRBV6-5, the J gene TRBJ1-2; TRBD1 matches at 12 bases. J gave up 5 bases and V 0 bases, and 7 bases lay outside the gene matches. Germline CDR1 and CDR2: MNHEY and SVGAGI. This CDR3 contains 17 residues. The CDR3 DNA reads TGTGCCAGCAGTTACTCGGGACAGGGGGCTTTGGGGTATGGCTACACCTTC. It specifies CASSYSGQGALGYGYTF.

The chain uses TRBV7-3 and TRBJ2-1, with no clear D. V lost 5 bases, J lost 0 bases, and 14 bases lay in between. CDR3 size: 16 residues. Germline CDR1 SGHTA, CDR2 FQGTGA. The CDR3 protein is CASSPQPPSSYNEQFF. The CDR3 DNA reads as TGTGCCAGCAGCCCTCAACCACCTAGCTCCTACAATGAGCAGTTCTTC.

This clonotype was detected a few times. J is TRBJ2-3 and V is TRBV7-9; D possibly corresponds to TRBD2 (6 bases). Germline CDR1 and CDR2: SEHNR and FQNEAQ (reference sequence). Trimming pared 5 bases from V and 1 base from J, leaving 16 bases between. CDR3 length: 16 residues. CDR3 amino acids: CASSQPRSGGTDTQYF. CDR3 nucleotides: TGTGCCAGCAGCCAACCCCGGTCGGGGGGCACAGATACGCAGTATTTT.

This clonotype has a handful of counts. The chain is built from TRBV12-3 or TRBV12-4 and TRBJ2-1; 8 bases align to TRBD1. The CDR3 sequence is 15 residues long. Trimming at V came to 6 bases and at J to 7 bases, leaving 11 bases not matched to a gene. CDR3 amino acids: CASSPGTGAKNEQFF. CDR3 nucleotides: TGTGCCAGCAGCCCCGGGACAGGTGCCAAAAATGAGCAGTTCTTC.

The table lists this clonotype with a few counts. The chain joins TRBV7-2 to TRBJ2-1; 8 nucleotides line up with TRBD2. Losses at the gene ends were 4 bases for V and 6 bases for J; bases not matched to a gene: 5. CDR1 SGHTA and CDR2 FQGNSA come from the germline V gene. The length of the CDR3 is 14 residues. The CDR3 loop is CASSSGLVPNEQFF. Written as DNA, the CDR3 is TGTGCCAGCAGCTCGGGACTAGTCCCCAATGAGCAGTTCTTC.

The rearrangement uses TRBV15 and TRBJ2-7, with a tentative D call TRBD1 (6 bases). Trimming removed 1 base from V and 12 bases from J, with 19 bases in between. Germline-derived CDR1 and CDR2 are LNHNV and YYDKDF (reference sequence). The CDR3 has 14 amino acids. The CDR3 DNA sequence: TGTGCCACCAGCAGAGGTCAACAGGGTAGCAGTCTGTACTTC. It codes for CATSRGQQGSSLYF.

Only a few counts were recorded for this clonotype. The J gene is TRBJ2-3, the V gene TRBV7-9, with D hard to call. Germline values: CDR1 SEHNR, CDR2 FQNEAQ (reference sequence). The CDR3 contains 15 residues. Trimming took 2 bases from V and 0 from J, leaving 9 bases between them. CDR3 region: CASSLPSVSTDTQYF. CDR3 coding DNA: TGTGCCAGCAGCTTACCCTCCGTGAGCACAGATACGCAGTATTTT.